These 3 T cell receptor beta chains were sequenced from one sample in a study of tumor-infiltrating lymphocytes in primary liver carcinoma (TCRdb year 2017). Sequencing was carried out with an Illumina HiSeq 2500. TCRbeta-specific cDNA was reverse-transcribed from 500 to 550 ng total RNA using a constant-region primer and ProtoScript II reverse transcriptase. Construction of the TCRbeta libraries relied on three nested rounds of multiplex PCR, following a slightly modified ARM-PCR procedure. Multiplex TRBV1-TRBV30 forward primers and a Cbeta reverse primer were used in the first two PCR rounds, each of which was run for around 9 cycles. In TCRdb, the public reads were trimmed at Q25 with fastp and aligned with MiXCR, with productive beta chains retained. Rows are unified per CDR3 protein, each entry keeping the most common DNA and genes. The sample has about 180,000 distinct CDR3 sequences on record, roughly three fifths of them singletons. Less than 75% of the sample goes to the ten largest clones.

RNA from unsorted whole blood was extracted with TRIzol reagent, and germline DNA was obtained with the DNeasy Blood & Tissue kit. The sequencing input was peripheral blood. These receptors were taken from a man aged 35-49 years with primary liver carcinoma and hepatitis B virus infection.

The J gene is TRBJ2-3, the V gene TRBV5-1; 10 bases are a match to TRBD2. J lost 4 bases, V lost 0 bases, and 2 bases had no gene match. The germline CDR1 and CDR2 sequences are SGHRS and YFSETQ. This CDR3 has 15 residues. The CDR3 here is CASSLGAGGPDTQYF. The CDR3 DNA reads as TGCGCCAGCAGCTTGGGAGCGGGAGGGCCAGATACGCAGTATTTT.

V usage is TRBV6-5 and J usage is TRBJ2-3; D might be TRBD1 or TRBD2, each matching 5 bases. The V end lost 0 bases, the J end lost 2 bases, and 15 bases lay between the germline ends. Germline V gene sequence: CDR1 MNHEY, CDR2 SVGAGI. This CDR3 is 17 amino acids long. In nucleotides, the CDR3 is TGTGCCAGCAGTTACTCTGGTGGGACGGGTTACACAGATACGCAGTATTTT. It encodes CASSYSGGTGYTDTQYF.

This clonotype was seen many times. The gene calls are TRBV4-2 and TRBJ2-3; D is tentatively TRBD1 or TRBD2 (5 bases each). Trimming pared 4 bases from V and 4 bases from J, leaving 15 bases between. Germline CDR1 reads LGHNA; CDR2 reads YNFKEQ. CDR3 length: 15 residues. This CDR3 is CASSPEALGADTQYF. The CDR3 nucleotides read TGTGCCAGCAGCCCCGAGGCGTTGGGGGCAGATACGCAGTATTTT.